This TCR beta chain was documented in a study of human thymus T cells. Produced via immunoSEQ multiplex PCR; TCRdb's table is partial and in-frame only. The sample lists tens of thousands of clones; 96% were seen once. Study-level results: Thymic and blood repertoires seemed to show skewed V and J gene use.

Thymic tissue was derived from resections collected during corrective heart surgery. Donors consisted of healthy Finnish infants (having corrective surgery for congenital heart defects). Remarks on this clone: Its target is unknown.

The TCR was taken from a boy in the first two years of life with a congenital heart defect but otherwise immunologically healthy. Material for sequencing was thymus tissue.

This CDR3 is CASSPQERVTYNEQFF. In nucleotides, the CDR3 is TGTGCCAGCTCACCACAGGAGAGGGTTACATACAATGAGCAGTTCTTC. The chain uses TRBV18 and TRBJ2-1; possible D gene TRBD2, 5 bases. V was clipped by 1 base and J by 4 bases, with 14 bases between them. CDR1 KGHSH and CDR2 LQKENI come from the germline V gene. This CDR3 is 16 amino acids long.